The 7 T cell receptor beta chains in this list originate from one sample, sequenced in a study of blood T cell repertoires in COVID-19. The method was immunoSEQ multiplex PCR; TCRdb's version includes in-frame clones alone and lacks a portion of them. The profile shows more than 250,000 clones, approximately 90% of them singletons. Sequences were obtained from peripheral blood. Receptors were obtained from a woman in her 50s with COVID-19, enrolled during active disease.

The V gene is TRBV27, the J gene TRBJ2-1, with D unresolved. The germline V gene encodes CDR1 MNHEY and CDR2 SMNVEV (reference sequence). The CDR3 length is 14 residues. Trimming shortened V by 0 bases and J by 7 bases, and 10 bases separated the two germline ends. Here the CDR3 DNA reads TGTGCCAGCAGTTTATCGAGCCCTCGGAATGAGCAGTTCTTC. Protein: CASSLSSPRNEQFF.

The CDR3 DNA reads TGTGCCAGCAGCTTCGCGGTACAGGGGGCATCCGGCTACACCTTC. It yields the protein CASSFAVQGASGYTF. The chain carries TRBV5-5 and TRBJ1-2; 9 bases are shared with TRBD1. The CDR3 contains 15 residues. The V gene end was trimmed by 2 bases and the J gene end by 8 bases; junction bases not matched to a gene: 10. Germline CDR1 reads SGHKS; CDR2 reads YYEKEE (reference sequence).

This sequence joins TRBV19 and TRBJ1-5, with a tentative D call TRBD1 (5 bases). The CDR3 has 15 amino acids. V gave up 7 bases and J gave up 2 bases, with 15 bases separating them. Germline lookup yields CDR1 LNHDA and CDR2 SQIVND (reference sequence). For the CDR3, the DNA is TGTGCCAGTATCCGTGGAGGAGGGGGCAATCAGCCCCAGCATTTT. Residues: CASIRGGGGNQPQHF.

V gene TRBV7-6 combines with J gene TRBJ1-2; weak D call: TRBD1 (5 bases). V was clipped by 3 bases and J by 1 base, with 15 bases between them. This CDR3 has 16 amino acids. Germline CDR1 SGHVS, CDR2 FNYEAQ. CDR3 residues: CASSLLVAGLNYGYTF. CDR3 DNA sequence: TGTGCCAGCAGCTTGTTGGTCGCAGGGCTTAACTATGGCTACACCTTC.

The CDR3 sequence: CATSRGLALVRNEQYF. For the CDR3, the DNA is TGTGCCACCAGCAGAGGACTAGCATTGGTTAGGAACGAGCAGTACTTC. The chain carries TRBV15 and TRBJ2-7; 7 bases fit TRBD2. Looked up from germline, CDR1 is LNHNV and CDR2 is YYDKDF (reference sequence). This CDR3 comprises 16 residues. The trim removed 1 base at V and 5 bases at J, leaving 11 bases unmatched.

The genes are TRBV19 and TRBJ2-1; D perhaps matches TRBD1 (6 bases). The V gene lost 5 bases and the J gene lost 0 bases, with 14 bases spanning the gap. The CDR3 sequence is 16 residues long. Per the germline V gene, CDR1 is LNHDA and CDR2 is SQIVND (reference sequence). CDR3 in DNA: TGTGCCAGTAGTTCCAGGGGAATAAGCTCCTACAATGAGCAGTTCTTC. Translation gives CASSSRGISSYNEQFF.

The chain couples TRBV19 to TRBJ2-2; TRBD1 agrees at 11 bases. Germline trimming cut 7 bases from V and 6 bases from J; bases unmatched to any gene: 1. This CDR3 spans 13 amino acids. Germline V gene sequence: CDR1 LNHDA, CDR2 SQIVND (reference sequence). The CDR3 DNA is TGTGCCAGTAAGGGACAGGGGGCCGGGGAGCTGTTTTTT. The encoded protein is CASKGQGAGELFF.